What follows is one T cell receptor beta chain and its context. Its binding antigen is unknown. Base qualities are not recorded, but no much larger clone differs from it by a single base. The library was made by RACE. Sequencing instrument: NextSeq 500. During library preparation, unique molecular identifiers were attached to individual cDNA molecules so that TCRs could be counted in a quantitative, reproducible way. From each blood RNA sample, both TCR alpha and TCR beta chains were sequenced. Concerning the study's data processing: A median of around 100,000 TCRs per sample was observed, with a range of about 23,224 to 690,600. V, J and CDR3 annotation of the TCR reads was carried out using the Decombinator software suite. For the PS versus PT1 abundance plots, all samples were subsampled to the same number of TCRs (28,000). TCRs were defined as expanded if absent before sensitization and observed at least eight times at the 2-week time point. TCRdb reprocessed the public reads (quality trimming at Q25 with fastp, clone calling with MiXCR) and kept in-frame beta chains. Entries that share a CDR3 protein sequence are merged under the most common genes and DNA. The V and J calls follow TCRdb's processing rather than the paper's. The sample has under 200,000 distinct CDR3 sequences on record, just under 30% of them singletons. Together, the top ten hold less than 3.5% of the sample.

V and J are truncated by 1 base and 1 base respectively, leaving an intervening sequence of 11 bases. CDR3 length: 16 amino acids, cysteine to phenylalanine. Of the read, only the CDR3 DNA is kept; its 48 bases are in frame from base 1. Per the germline V gene, SGHRS is the CDR1 and YFSETQ is the CDR2. These data belong to a study of human T cells and chemical hapten exposure (dated by TCRdb to the early 2020s). Some background on the complete study: For sensitization, 2% DPC in acetone was applied to a 2 cm by 2 cm area of upper inner arm skin. Throughout the approximately 25-week study period, patients were also given weekly therapeutic DPC doses on the scalp. Patch testing was done on the upper back using Finn chambers containing 0.01% DPC, and results were scored after 6 days according to International Contact Dermatitis Research Group standards. The mostly female patient cohort included alopecia areata with under or over 50% scalp involvement, alopecia totalis and alopecia universalis. Libraries were pooled for sequencing, and per-sample TCR yields varied mainly because of small differences in library volumes within the pool. The study tracked peripheral blood TCR repertoire changes in vivo during primary and secondary sensitization to the hapten diphenylcyclopropenone (DPC) in alopecia patients. Blood samples were taken from patients before sensitization (week 0) and then at 2, 6 and about 24 weeks after DPC sensitization. Roughly 30 alopecia patients gave blood for TCR sequencing at one to four time points (pre-sensitization, 2, 6 and 24 weeks). Broader findings and caveats from the paper: Expanded TCRs formed significantly more large CDR3 similarity clusters than pre-sensitization or healthy control sets, consistent with antigen-driven responses. Patch test score correlated positively with the number of PT1 expanded TCRs, reaching significance at thresholds 8, 16 and 32 but not at 4. All patients had alopecia, a presumed autoimmune disease, so their immune response might differ from that of healthy individuals. The number of TCRs above 1 in 1000 frequency did not change with DPC sensitization; there was no evidence of global repertoire structure alterations. Repeated subsampling changed both the strength of the expansion versus patch-test correlation and the threshold at which that correlation became significant.

The time point label, as the study defines it: pre-sensitization, week 0. The treatment or condition label, as the study defines it: therapeutic diphenylcyclopropenone sensitization with weekly scalp DPC. At every patch-test visit, the blood draw took place before the patch test was put on. Eligible patients were aged 18 to 70, diagnosed with alopecia, deemed suitable for DPC therapy, and excluded if pregnant. Total RNA was extracted from unfractionated whole blood that had been collected in Tempus Blood RNA tubes. This clonotype originated in a woman aged 25 to 39 with alopecia areata. Some clones in this sample may be carry-over from other donors' samples. The source was whole blood, collected in connection with sensitization to the hapten diphenylcyclopropenone (DPC). The sequence is built from TRBV5-1 and TRBJ2-2; the D segment is perhaps TRBD1 or TRBD2, each sharing 5 matched bases. The CDR3 protein: CASSLLVGENTGELFF. The nucleotide sequence is TGCGCCAGCAGCTTGTTGGTGGGGGAGAACACCGGGGAGCTGTTTTTT. The CDR3 plus the reference TRBV5-1 and TRBJ2-2 genes for the other parts give the full variable domain: KAGVTQTPRYLIKTRGQQVTLSCSPISGHRSVSWYQQTPGQGLQFLFEYFSETQRNKGNFPGRFSGRQFSNSRSEMNVSTLELGDSALYLCASSLLVGENTGELFFGEGSRLTVL.